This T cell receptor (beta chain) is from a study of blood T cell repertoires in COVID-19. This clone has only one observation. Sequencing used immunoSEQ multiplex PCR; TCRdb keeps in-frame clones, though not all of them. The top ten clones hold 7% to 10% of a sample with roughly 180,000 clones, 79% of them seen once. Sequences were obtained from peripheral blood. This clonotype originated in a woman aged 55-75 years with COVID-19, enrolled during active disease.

This CDR3 reads CASSGGTGGWEQYV. The DNA for the CDR3 is TGTGCCAGCAGCGGGGGGACAGGGGGCTGGGAGCAGTACGTC. This sequence joins TRBV3-1 (or the pseudogene TRBV3-2) and TRBJ2-7, with 12 bases aligning to TRBD1. Germline V gives CDR1 LGHDT, CDR2 YNNKEL (reference sequence). With V trimmed by 5 bases and J by 7 bases, 6 bases remained unmatched. CDR3 length: 14 residues.